This T cell receptor beta chain is from a study of T cells in Graves' hyperthyroidism and ophthalmopathy. This clonotype appeared once. Clinical symptoms, serum thyroxine and TRAb, thyroid ultrasound and orbital computed tomography together formed the diagnostic basis. From more than 8 ml of fresh peripheral blood, PBMCs were isolated. The CDR3 extends over 15 amino acids. The V end lost 5 bases, the J end lost 4 bases, and 15 bases lay between the germline ends. Germline-derived CDR1 and CDR2 are MNHEY and SMNVEV (reference sequence). RNA transcripts yielded amplified TCR beta CDR3 regions. In the first-round RT-PCR of the TCR CDR3, the HTBI primer set was used. In TCRdb, the multiplex PCR reads were re-called with MiXCR into one record per CDR3 protein. Of fewer than 450,000 distinct CDR3 sequences in the sample, about a sixth were seen once.

Sequenced sample: blood. The chain recombines TRBV27 with TRBJ1-5; tentatively, D is TRBD1 (5 bases). This TCR came from a woman in her thirties with Graves' hyperthyroidism that later progressed to Graves' ophthalmopathy. The chain's CDR3 is CASSQATGRNQPQHF. CDR3 sequence (DNA): TGTGCCAGCAGTCAAGCAACAGGACGGAATCAGCCCCAGCATTTT.